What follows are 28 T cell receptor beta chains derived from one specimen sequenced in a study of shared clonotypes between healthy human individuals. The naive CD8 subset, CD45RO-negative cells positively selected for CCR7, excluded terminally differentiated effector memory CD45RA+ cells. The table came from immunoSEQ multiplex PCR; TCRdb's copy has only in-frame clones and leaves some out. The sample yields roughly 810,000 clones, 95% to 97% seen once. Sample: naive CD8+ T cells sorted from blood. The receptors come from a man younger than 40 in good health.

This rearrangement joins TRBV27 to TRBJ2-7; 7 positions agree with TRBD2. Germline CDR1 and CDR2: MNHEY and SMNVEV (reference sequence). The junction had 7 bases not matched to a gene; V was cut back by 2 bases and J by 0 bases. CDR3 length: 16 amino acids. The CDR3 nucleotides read TGTGCCAGCAGTTTAAGGGGAGGGTTTAGCTCCTACGAGCAGTACTTC. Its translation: CASSLRGGFSSYEQYF.

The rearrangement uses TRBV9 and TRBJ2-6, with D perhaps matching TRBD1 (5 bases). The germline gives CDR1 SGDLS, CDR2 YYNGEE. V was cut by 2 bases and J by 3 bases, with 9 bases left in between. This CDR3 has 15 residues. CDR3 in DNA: TGTGCCAGCAGCGTCGACAGATATGGGGCCAACGTCCTGACTTTC. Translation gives CASSVDRYGANVLTF.

This CDR3 is CASSPSFGQAPELNYGYTF. CDR3 DNA sequence: TGTGCCAGCTCACCCTCCTTCGGACAGGCCCCCGAACTAAACTATGGCTACACCTTC. The chain combines TRBV18 with TRBJ1-2; TRBD1 agrees at 7 bases. This CDR3 contains 19 residues. CDR1 is KGHSH, CDR2 LQKENI, per germline. After removal of 3 bases from V and 2 bases from J, the junction contained 18 bases not matched to a gene.

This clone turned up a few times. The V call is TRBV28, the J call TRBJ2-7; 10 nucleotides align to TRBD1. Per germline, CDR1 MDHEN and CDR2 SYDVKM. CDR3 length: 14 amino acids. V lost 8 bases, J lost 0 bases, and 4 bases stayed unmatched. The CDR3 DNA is TGTGCCAGCCGGGACAGGGGCCCCTCCTACGAGCAGTACTTC. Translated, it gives CASRDRGPSYEQYF. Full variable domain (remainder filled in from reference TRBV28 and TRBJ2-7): DVKVTQSSRYLVKRTGEKVFLECVQDMDHENMFWYRQDPGLGLRLIYFSYDVKMKEKGDIPEGYSVSREKKERFSLILESASTNQTSMYLCASRDRGPSYEQYFGPGTRLTVT.

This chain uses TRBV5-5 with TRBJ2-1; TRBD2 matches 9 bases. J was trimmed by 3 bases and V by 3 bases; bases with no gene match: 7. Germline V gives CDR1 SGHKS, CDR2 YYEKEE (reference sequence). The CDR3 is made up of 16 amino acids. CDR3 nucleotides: TGTGCCAGCAGCTCTAGCGGGAAAAGCATCTACAATGAGCAGTTCTTC. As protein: CASSSSGKSIYNEQFF.

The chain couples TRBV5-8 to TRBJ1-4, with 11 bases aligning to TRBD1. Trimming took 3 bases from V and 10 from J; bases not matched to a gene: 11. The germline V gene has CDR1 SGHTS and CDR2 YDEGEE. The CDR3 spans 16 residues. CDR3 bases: TGTGCCAGCAGCTCACGGGACAGGGGGAATGTTGGAAAACTGTTTTTT. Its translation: CASSSRDRGNVGKLFF. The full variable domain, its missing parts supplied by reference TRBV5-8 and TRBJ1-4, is EAGVTQSPTHLIKTRGQQATLRCSPISGHTSVYWYQQALGLGLQFLLWYDEGEERNRGNFPPRFSGRQFPNYSSELNVNALELEDSALYLCASSSRDRGNVGKLFFGSGTQLSVL.

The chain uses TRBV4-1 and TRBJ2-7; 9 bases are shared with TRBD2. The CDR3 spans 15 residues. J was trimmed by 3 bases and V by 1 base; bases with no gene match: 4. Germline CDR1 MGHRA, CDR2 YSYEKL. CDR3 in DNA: TGCGCCAGCAGCCAAGTTCCTAGCGGGATCTACGAGCAGTACTTC. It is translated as CASSQVPSGIYEQYF.

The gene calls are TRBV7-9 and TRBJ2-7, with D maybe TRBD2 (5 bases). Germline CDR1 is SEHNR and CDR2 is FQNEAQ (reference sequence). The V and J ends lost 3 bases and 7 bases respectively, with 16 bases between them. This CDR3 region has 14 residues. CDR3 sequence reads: CASSFGSSGVEQYF. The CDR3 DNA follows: TGTGCCAGCAGCTTTGGGTCGAGCGGCGTAGAGCAGTACTTC.

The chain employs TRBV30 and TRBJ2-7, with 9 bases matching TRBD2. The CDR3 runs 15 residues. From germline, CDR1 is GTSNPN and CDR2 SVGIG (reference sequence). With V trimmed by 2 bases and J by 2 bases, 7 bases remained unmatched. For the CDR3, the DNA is TGTGCCTGGAGTCGACCGGGACTAGCCGCCTACGAGCAGTACTTC. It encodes CAWSRPGLAAYEQYF.

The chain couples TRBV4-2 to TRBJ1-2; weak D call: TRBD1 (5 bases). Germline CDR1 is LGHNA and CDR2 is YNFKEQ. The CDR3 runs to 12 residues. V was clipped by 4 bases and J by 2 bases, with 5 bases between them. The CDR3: CASSRGNYGYTF. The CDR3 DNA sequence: TGTGCCAGCAGCCGGGGGAACTATGGCTACACCTTC.

The CDR3 region is CASSHRQDNQPQHF. DNA for the CDR3: TGTGCCAGCAGCCACCGACAGGACAATCAGCCCCAGCATTTT. The V and J genes are TRBV27 and TRBJ1-5; TRBD1 is a possible D gene (6 bases). V gave up 6 bases and J gave up 3 bases, with 12 bases separating them. The CDR3 covers 14 residues. Germline lookup yields CDR1 MNHEY and CDR2 SMNVEV (reference sequence).

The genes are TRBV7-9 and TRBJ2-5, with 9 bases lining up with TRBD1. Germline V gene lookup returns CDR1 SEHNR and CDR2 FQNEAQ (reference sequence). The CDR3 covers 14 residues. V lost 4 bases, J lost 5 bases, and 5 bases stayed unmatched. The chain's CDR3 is CASSSTGGWETQYF. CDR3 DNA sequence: TGTGCCAGCAGCTCAACAGGGGGCTGGGAGACCCAGTACTTC.

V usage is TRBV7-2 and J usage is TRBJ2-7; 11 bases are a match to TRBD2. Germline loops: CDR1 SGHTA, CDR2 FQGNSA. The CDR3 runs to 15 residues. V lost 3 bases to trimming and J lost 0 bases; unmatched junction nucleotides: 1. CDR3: CASSLTSGISYEQYF. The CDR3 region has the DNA TGTGCCAGCAGCTTGACTAGCGGGATCTCCTACGAGCAGTACTTC.

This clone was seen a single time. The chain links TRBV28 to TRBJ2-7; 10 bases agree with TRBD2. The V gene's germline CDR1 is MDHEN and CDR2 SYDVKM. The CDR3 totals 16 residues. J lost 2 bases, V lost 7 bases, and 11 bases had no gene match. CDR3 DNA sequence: TGTGCCAGCAATTTTCCTAGCGGGAGTAACGCCTACGAGCAGTACTTC. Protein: CASNFPSGSNAYEQYF.

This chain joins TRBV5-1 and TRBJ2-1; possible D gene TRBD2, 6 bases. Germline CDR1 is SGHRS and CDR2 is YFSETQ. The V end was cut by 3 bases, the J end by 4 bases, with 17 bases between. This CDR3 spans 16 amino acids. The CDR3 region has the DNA TGCGCCAGCAGCTCCCAGGAGGGAGCTGATTACAATGAGCAGTTCTTC. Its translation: CASSSQEGADYNEQFF. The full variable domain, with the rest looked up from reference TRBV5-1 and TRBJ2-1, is KAGVTQTPRYLIKTRGQQVTLSCSPISGHRSVSWYQQTPGQGLQFLFEYFSETQRNKGNFPGRFSGRQFSNSRSEMNVSTLELGDSALYLCASSSQEGADYNEQFFGPGTRLTVL.

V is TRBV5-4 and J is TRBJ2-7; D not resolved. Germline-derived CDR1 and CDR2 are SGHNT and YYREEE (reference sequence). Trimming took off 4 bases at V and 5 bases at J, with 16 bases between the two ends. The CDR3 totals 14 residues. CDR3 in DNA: TGTGCCAGCAGCCAAAGAAACAGTGTACACGAGCAGTACTTC. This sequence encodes CASSQRNSVHEQYF.

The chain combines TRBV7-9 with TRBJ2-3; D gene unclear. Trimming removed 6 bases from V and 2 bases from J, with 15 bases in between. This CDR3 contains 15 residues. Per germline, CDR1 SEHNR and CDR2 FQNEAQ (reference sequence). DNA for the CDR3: TGTGCCAGCAGTTCCAGAGTTTTATACACAGATACGCAGTATTTT. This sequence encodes CASSSRVLYTDTQYF.

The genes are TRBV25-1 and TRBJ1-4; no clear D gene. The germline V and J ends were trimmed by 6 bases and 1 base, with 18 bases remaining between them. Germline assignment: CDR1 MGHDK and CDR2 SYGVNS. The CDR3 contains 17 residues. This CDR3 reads CASSPAGISVTNEKLFF. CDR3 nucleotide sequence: TGTGCCAGCAGCCCTGCGGGCATCTCAGTAACTAATGAAAAACTGTTTTTT. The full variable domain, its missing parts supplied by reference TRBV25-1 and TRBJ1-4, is EADIYQTPRYLVIGTGKKITLECSQTMGHDKMYWYQQDPGMELHLIHYSYGVNSTEKGDLSSESTVSRIRTEHFPLTLESARPSHTSQYLCASSPAGISVTNEKLFFGSGTQLSVL.

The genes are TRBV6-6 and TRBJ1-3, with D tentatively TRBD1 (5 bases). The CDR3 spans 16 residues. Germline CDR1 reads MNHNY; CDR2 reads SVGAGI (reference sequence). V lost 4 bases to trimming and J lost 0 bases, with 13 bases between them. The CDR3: CASSFRRGDSGNTIYF. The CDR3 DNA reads TGTGCCAGCAGTTTTCGAAGAGGGGACTCTGGAAACACCATATATTTT.

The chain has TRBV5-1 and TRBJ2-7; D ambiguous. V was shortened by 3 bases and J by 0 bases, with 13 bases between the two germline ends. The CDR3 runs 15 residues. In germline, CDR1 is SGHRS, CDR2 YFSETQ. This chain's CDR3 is CASSSAVDSSYEQYF. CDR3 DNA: TGCGCCAGCAGCTCGGCGGTTGATAGCTCCTACGAGCAGTACTTC.

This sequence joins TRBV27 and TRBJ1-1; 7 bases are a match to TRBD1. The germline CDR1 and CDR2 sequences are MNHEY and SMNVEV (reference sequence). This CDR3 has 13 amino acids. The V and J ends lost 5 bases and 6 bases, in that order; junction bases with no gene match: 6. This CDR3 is CASSGQVGSEAFF. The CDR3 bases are TGTGCCAGCAGTGGACAGGTGGGGTCTGAAGCTTTCTTT.

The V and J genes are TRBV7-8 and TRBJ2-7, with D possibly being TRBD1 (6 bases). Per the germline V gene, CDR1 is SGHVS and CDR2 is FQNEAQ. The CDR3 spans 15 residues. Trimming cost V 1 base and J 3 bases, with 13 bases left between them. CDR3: CASSLGGRGIYEQYF. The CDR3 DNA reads TGTGCCAGCAGCTTAGGAGGCAGGGGAATCTACGAGCAGTACTTC.

The CDR3 here is CASSLIAGVAGELFF. CDR3 bases: TGTGCCAGCAGCTTAATTGCGGGAGTCGCCGGGGAGCTGTTTTTT. This chain joins TRBV7-9 and TRBJ2-2, with 7 bases fitting TRBD2. The CDR3 is made up of 15 amino acids. With V trimmed by 2 bases and J by 6 bases, 6 bases remained unmatched. Germline CDR1 SEHNR, CDR2 FQNEAQ (reference sequence).

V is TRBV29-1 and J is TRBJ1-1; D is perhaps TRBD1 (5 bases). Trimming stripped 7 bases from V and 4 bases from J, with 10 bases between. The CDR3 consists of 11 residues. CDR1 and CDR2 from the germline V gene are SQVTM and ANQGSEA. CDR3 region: CSAGRVTEAFF. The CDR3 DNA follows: TGCAGCGCCGGCAGGGTCACTGAAGCTTTCTTT.

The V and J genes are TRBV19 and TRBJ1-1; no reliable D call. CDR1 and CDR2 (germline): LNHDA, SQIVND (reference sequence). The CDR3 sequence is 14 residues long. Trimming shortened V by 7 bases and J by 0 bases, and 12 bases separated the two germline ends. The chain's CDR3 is CASTFGIMNTEAFF. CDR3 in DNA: TGTGCCAGTACCTTTGGTATTATGAACACTGAAGCTTTCTTT.

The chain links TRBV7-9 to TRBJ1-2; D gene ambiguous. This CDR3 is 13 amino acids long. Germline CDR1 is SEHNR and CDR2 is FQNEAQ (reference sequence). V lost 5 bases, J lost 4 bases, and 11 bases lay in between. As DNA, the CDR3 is TGTGCCAGCAGCCGGGGTGAGGCCTATGGCTACACCTTC. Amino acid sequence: CASSRGEAYGYTF.

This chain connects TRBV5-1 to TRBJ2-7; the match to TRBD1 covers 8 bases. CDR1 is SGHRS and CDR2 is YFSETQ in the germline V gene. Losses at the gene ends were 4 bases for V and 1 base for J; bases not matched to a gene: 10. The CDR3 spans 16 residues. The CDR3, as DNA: TGCGCCAGCAGCCAAGGCAGGGGGCTTCTATCCTACGAGCAGTACTTC. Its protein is CASSQGRGLLSYEQYF.

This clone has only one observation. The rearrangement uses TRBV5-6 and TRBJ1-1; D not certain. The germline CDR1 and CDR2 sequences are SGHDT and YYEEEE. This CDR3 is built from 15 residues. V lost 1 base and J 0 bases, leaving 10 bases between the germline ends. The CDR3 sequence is CASSLLDGMNTEAFF. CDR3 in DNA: TGTGCCAGCAGCTTGCTGGACGGAATGAACACTGAAGCTTTCTTT.